The clone carrying this TCR beta chain showed up many times. Individually, cDNA molecules had unique molecular identifiers attached to them. TCRdb itself ran the 5' RACE reads through MiXCR, one entry per CDR3 protein. The repertoire holds approximately 70,000 distinct CDR3 sequences, with 9.5% to 15% as singletons. This record comes from a study of early T cells in non-severe SARS-CoV-2 infection. Study in general: From unsorted whole blood, bulk RNA was sequenced, and the chains remained unpaired.

The CDR3 is 13 residues long. Germline V CDR1 and CDR2: MRHNA, SNTAGT. The V and J ends lost 4 bases and 4 bases respectively, with 9 bases between them. The rearrangement joins TRBV6-4 to TRBJ2-3, with TRBD2 as a possible D gene (6 bases). This TCR was sampled from an adult who was a healthcare worker with PCR-confirmed SARS-CoV-2 infection or an uninfected control (not recorded which). The specimen was whole blood, collected at baseline. The CDR3 sequence is CASSGGEADTQYF. In DNA, the CDR3 is TGTGCCAGCAGTGGGGGGGAAGCAGATACGCAGTATTTT.